The entry below describes one T cell receptor (beta chain). This CDR3 contains 18 residues. TCRdb keeps only in-frame clones here, not all; method: immunoSEQ multiplex PCR. The table has 180,000 or so clones, around four fifths seen once. The record originates from a study of blood T cell repertoires in COVID-19. The specimen was peripheral blood. This receptor was identified in a human donor with acute or convalescent COVID-19. The donor label of this sample is uncertain. The J gene is TRBJ2-1, the V gene TRBV12-2; the table calls TRBD2, which could not be checked here. TRBV12-2 corresponds to a pseudogene. CDR3 residues: CASRLVGLAARGDNEQFF. CDR3 DNA: TGTGCAAGTCGCTTAGTGGGGTTAGCGGCCCGCGGCGACAATGAGCAGTTCTTC.